This T cell receptor beta chain was observed in a study of OX40 agonist ivuxolimab in advanced cancers. Study in general: Partial responses were achieved by three patients: one hepatocellular carcinoma, two cutaneous melanoma.

The CDR3 sequence is 14 residues long. The ends were cut back, 5 bases at V and 3 bases at J, with 11 bases in the middle. Germline V gene data show CDR1 as LNHDA and CDR2 as SQIVND (reference sequence). Assay: immunoSEQ multiplex PCR; the TCRdb copy retains only in-frame clones and omits some. Among more than 55,000 clones listed, about 92% were seen once. The input for sequencing was CD4+ or CD8+ T cells sorted from blood, taken in a trial of the OX40 agonist ivuxolimab. The TCR sequence derives from an adult with an advanced solid tumor such as melanoma, head and neck, liver or kidney cancer. The chain recombines TRBV19 with TRBJ1-5; D gene unclear. This chain's CDR3 is CASSGDSFNQPQHF. The DNA of the CDR3 is TGTGCCAGTAGTGGGGATAGTTTCAATCAGCCCCAGCATTTT.